This TCR beta chain derives from a study of spatial heterogeneity in lung cancer. Overall study context: Alpha-chain detections were consistently fewer than beta-chain detections among the sequences. In raw reads, more than 9.5 appearances on average were recorded for each unique TCR and UMI combination.

The time point denotes: sample taken at primary tumor resection. In each case, whole RNA from tumor, nontumor lung or frozen PBMC was sequenced unsorted. The donors were approximately 70 patients with non-small cell lung cancer that was early-stage and untreated. Each CDR3 protein gets one entry after TCRdb re-called the 5' RACE reads with MiXCR. The table has just under 40,000 distinct CDR3 sequences, under 6.5% seen once. Broader study findings: The study found ubiquitous expanded tumor TCRs in blood more at resection than follow-up.

This clonotype was counted a few times. What it recognizes is unknown. J lost 2 bases, V lost 4 bases, and 4 bases had no gene match. The length of the CDR3 is 16 residues. The sample was PBMCs, taken at surgery. This receptor was taken from a male donor with early-stage non-small cell lung cancer. The chain links TRBV12-3 or TRBV12-4 to TRBJ2-3, with 12 bases that match TRBD2. Here the CDR3 DNA reads TGTGCCAGCAGTTCCGCTAGCGGGGGGGCCACAGATACGCAGTATTTT. Protein sequence: CASSSASGGATDTQYF.